This T cell receptor beta chain was captured by sequencing in a study of blood T cells in healthy people across ages. Trimming stripped 5 bases from V and 7 bases from J, with 17 bases between. From germline, CDR1 is MNHEY and CDR2 SVGEGT. This CDR3 is built from 14 residues. This clonotype has only a few counts. Its specificity is not known. For the second PCR, which ran for roughly 7 to 11 cycles, a sample-barcoded 5' primer and a J-beta primer mix were used. MiXCR was run by TCRdb on the 5' RACE reads, yielding one entry per CDR3 protein. This table has approximately 2,000,000 distinct CDR3 sequences, about two fifths appearing once. Findings of the study overall: Measured against age, TCR beta diversity per million T cells decreased in a roughly linear manner. Estimates drawn from one million T cells were deemed to understate diversity.

The clonotype was recovered from a human donor in good health. This chain links TRBV6-2 or TRBV6-3 with TRBJ1-1; possibly TRBD1 for D (6 bases). The sequencing sample was made of blood. Here the CDR3 DNA reads TGTGCCAGCAGTCGCCCCAGGGGAAACGGTGAAGCTTTCTTT. Its protein is CASSRPRGNGEAFF.